This entry lists 12 T cell receptor beta chains sequenced from one sample in a study of T cells in Graves' hyperthyroidism and ophthalmopathy. RNA transcripts gave rise to amplified TCR beta CDR3 regions. With the HTBI primer set, the TCR CDR3 went through a first round of RT-PCR. From the multiplex PCR reads, TCRdb called clonotypes with MiXCR, one entry per CDR3 protein. The table has almost 350,000 distinct CDR3 sequences, about a sixth seen once. The sequencing sample was made of blood. The receptors come from a middle-aged woman with Graves' ophthalmopathy.

The rearrangement uses TRBV11-2 and TRBJ1-2; perhaps TRBD1 as D (5 bases). The CDR3 spans 13 residues. Germline loops: CDR1 SGHAT, CDR2 FQNNGV. Trimming cost V 4 bases and J 4 bases, with 10 bases left between them. The CDR3 region has the DNA TGTGCCAGCAGCTCCCGGGACTTCTATGGCTACACCTTC. Its translation: CASSSRDFYGYTF.

This clonotype has a count of ten or more. For the CDR3, the DNA is TGCGCCAGCAGCCAAGATTGGTCGGGCGCGAACACCGGGGAGCTGTTTTTT. Its translation: CASSQDWSGANTGELFF. The chain links TRBV4-1 to TRBJ2-2; D is ambiguous. The CDR3 consists of 17 residues. CDR1 MGHRA and CDR2 YSYEKL come from the germline V gene. V lost 0 bases and J 0 bases, leaving 11 bases between the germline ends.

In this sample, this clonotype turned up many times. The rearrangement joins TRBV29-1 to TRBJ1-3, with D uncertain. Between the trimmed V and J ends, which lost 3 bases and 7 bases, there was a span of 7 bases. The CDR3 is 11 amino acids. The germline V gene encodes CDR1 SQVTM and CDR2 ANQGSEA. The CDR3 sequence: CSVESVNTIYF. As DNA, the CDR3 is TGCAGCGTTGAGTCGGTGAACACCATATATTTT.

Many counts were recorded for this clonotype. This chain connects TRBV6-5 to TRBJ2-2, with D possibly matching TRBD2 (5 bases). The CDR3 sequence is 15 residues long. V lost 1 base and J lost 5, with 11 bases in between. Germline CDR1 reads MNHEY; CDR2 reads SVGAGI. CDR3 nucleotide sequence: TGTGCCAGCAGTTACTTTCGGAAGCGGACCGGGGAGCTGTTTTTT. Amino acid sequence: CASSYFRKRTGELFF.

This clonotype came up many times. This chain joins TRBV6-2 or TRBV6-3 and TRBJ1-2; D uncertain. V lost 5 bases to trimming and J lost 7 bases, with 17 bases between them. Germline-derived CDR1 and CDR2 are MNHEY and SVGEGT. There are 14 residues in the CDR3. CDR3: CASSLSPGHTGYTF. The CDR3 DNA sequence: TGTGCCAGCAGTCTATCTCCGGGCCACACTGGCTACACCTTC.

Only a few counts were recorded for this clonotype. Mismatch with germline at one junction end may stem from a read error. The V gene is TRBV4-1, the J gene TRBJ2-7, with D possibly TRBD2 on 6 matching bases. Germline loops: CDR1 MGHRA, CDR2 YSYEKL. The length of the CDR3 is 14 residues. CDR3 in DNA: TGCGCCAGCAGCCAAGATGGACCGACTCCCGGAGGGCCCTTC. This codes for CASSQDGPTPGGPF.

This clonotype was picked up many times. This chain joins TRBV20-1 and TRBJ2-5; no reliable D call. This CDR3 contains 11 residues. CDR1 DFQATT and CDR2 SNEGSKA come from the germline V gene (reference sequence). Trimming shortened V by 1 base and J by 5 bases, and 5 bases separated the two germline ends. DNA of the CDR3: TGCAGTGCTAGAGGAGACGAGACCCAGTACTTC. Translated: CSARGDETQYF.

This chain uses TRBV20-1 with TRBJ2-7; 11 bases match TRBD2. Losses at the gene ends were 5 bases for V and 6 bases for J; bases not matched to a gene: 6. Germline-derived CDR1 and CDR2 are DFQATT and SNEGSKA (reference sequence). This CDR3 comprises 13 residues. Here the CDR3 reads CSADPGTSGEQYF. The CDR3 DNA reads as TGCAGTGCTGATCCCGGGACTAGCGGCGAGCAGTACTTC.

This clonotype was observed at least ten times. This chain connects TRBV6-5 to TRBJ2-7; the match to TRBD2 covers 10 bases. Losses at the gene ends were 0 bases for V and 2 bases for J; bases not matched to a gene: 4. The CDR3 has 16 amino acids. Germline CDR1 is MNHEY and CDR2 is SVGAGI. This CDR3 reads CASSYSSSGRAYEQYF. DNA of the CDR3: TGTGCCAGCAGTTACTCGTCCAGCGGGAGGGCCTACGAGCAGTACTTC.

This clonotype occurred many times. This chain uses TRBV27 with TRBJ2-5, with TRBD2 matching over 9 bases. CDR1 is MNHEY and CDR2 is SMNVEV in the germline V gene (reference sequence). CDR3 length: 16 amino acids. The junction had 11 bases not matched to a gene; V was cut back by 6 bases and J by 3 bases. The CDR3 reads CASSLRSGSWEETQYF. CDR3 coding DNA: TGTGCCAGCAGCCTACGTAGCGGGAGTTGGGAAGAGACCCAGTACTTC.

This clonotype was counted at least ten times. The chain links TRBV6-2 or TRBV6-3 to TRBJ2-7; D is ambiguous. Trimming removed 0 bases from V and 1 base from J, with 7 bases in between. The CDR3 has 14 amino acids. The V gene's germline CDR1 is MNHEY and CDR2 SVGEGT. This CDR3 is CASSYSLASYEQYF. The CDR3 coding sequence is TGTGCCAGCAGTTACTCCCTGGCTTCCTACGAGCAGTACTTC.

This clonotype was picked up many times. The chain is built from TRBV20-1 and TRBJ1-5, with D hard to call. Trimming pared 6 bases from V and 9 bases from J, leaving 15 bases between. This CDR3 contains 12 residues. In germline, CDR1 is DFQATT, CDR2 SNEGSKA (reference sequence). The CDR3 loop reads CSAGDNRGPQHF. DNA for the CDR3: TGCAGTGCCGGAGACAACCGGGGGCCCCAGCATTTT.